Included here is one T cell receptor beta chain sequence, with context. The junction departs from germline at one end; a sequencing error may be responsible. Other DNA sequences from this sample encode an identical CDR3 as well. Germline CDR1 and CDR2: SGHRS and YFSETQ. The CDR3 is made up of 17 amino acids. The data were taken from a study of graft-versus-host responses after intestinal transplantation. Study summary: Isolated intestinal, liver-intestinal, or multivisceral transplants had been given to the recipients. Study-level findings and limits: Some GvH clones were seen earlier in gut or blood, suggesting intestinal origin.

Proliferating CFSE-low CD3+CD4+ and CD3+CD8+ responders were sorted post-reaction. Profiled with immunoSEQ multiplex PCR; TCRdb holds only in-frame clones, not every one. Of some 24,000 clones in the sample, around 40% are singletons; the top ten hold 0.66%. Sequencing was performed on alloreactive CD4+ T cells from a mixed lymphocyte reaction culture, taken before intestinal transplant. Indicated subset: CFSE-low proliferating T cells sorted from roughly 6-day pre-transplant mixed lymphocyte reaction (GvH or HvG direction). The TCR was taken from a human patient who received an intestinal transplant. The rearrangement uses TRBV5-1 and TRBJ1-4, with a possible D match to TRBD1 (6 bases). The DNA for the CDR3 is TGCGCCAGCAGCTTGGAAGGCTACGCCTGGGGGCTAGAAAAACTATTTTTT. This sequence encodes CASSLEGYAWGLEKLFF.